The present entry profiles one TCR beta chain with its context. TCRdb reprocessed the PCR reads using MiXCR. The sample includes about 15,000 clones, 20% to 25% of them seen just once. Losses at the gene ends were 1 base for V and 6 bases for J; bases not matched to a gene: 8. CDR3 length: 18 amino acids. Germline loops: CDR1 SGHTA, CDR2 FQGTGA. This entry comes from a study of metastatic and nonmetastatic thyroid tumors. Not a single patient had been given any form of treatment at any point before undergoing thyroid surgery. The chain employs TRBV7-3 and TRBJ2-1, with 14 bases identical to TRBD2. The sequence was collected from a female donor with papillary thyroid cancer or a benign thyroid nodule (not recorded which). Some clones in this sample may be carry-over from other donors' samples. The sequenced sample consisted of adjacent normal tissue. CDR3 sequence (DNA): TGTGCCAGCAGCTTAATCGGGACTAGCGGGAGTACCCGCAATGAGCAGTTCTTC. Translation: CASSLIGTSGSTRNEQFF.